What follows describes a single TCR beta chain. No antigen is known for it. This sample stems from a study of T cell responses to AZD1222 COVID-19 vaccine. Study results and limitations: Clonal diversity was possibly underestimated; the donors were predominantly white British and more often female. Seropositive status at baseline applied to only five to seven AZD1222 recipients.

TCRdb's copy holds only in-frame clones and misses some; the assay was immunoSEQ multiplex PCR. Counted here are 73,000 or so clones, approximately 88% occurring once; the ten biggest clones make up around 19%. Germline CDR1 MNHEY, CDR2 SVGAGI. This CDR3 has 11 residues. Trimming left V 11 bases short and J 4 bases short, with 12 bases between. Sequences were derived from peripheral blood, sampled on day 0 of AZD1222 vaccination. V and J are TRBV6-5 and TRBJ2-7; possible D gene TRBD1, 7 bases. The origin of this receptor is an adult in good health. This CDR3 is CAYQGGYEQYF. Written as DNA, the CDR3 is TGTGCCTACCAGGGGGGTTACGAGCAGTACTTC.